The 20 T cell receptor beta chains below were found in one sample sequenced in a study of T cell repertoires in cytomegalovirus infection. TCRdb called the reads again in MiXCR, with one record for every CDR3 protein. The repertoire holds roughly 720,000 distinct CDR3 sequences, with 35% as singletons. Sequencing was done on a sample of PBMCs. The receptors were sampled from a human donor in good health (CMV status not recorded). Some clones in this sample may be carry-over from other donors' samples.

This clonotype has ten or more counts. V usage is TRBV19 and J usage is TRBJ2-6; no firm D call. V dropped 9 bases and J dropped 0 bases, with 9 bases sitting between them. The germline V gene has CDR1 LNHDA and CDR2 SQIVND (reference sequence). The CDR3 is 14 amino acids. CDR3 in amino acids: CASSISSGANVLTF. For the CDR3, the DNA is TGTGCCAGCAGCATAAGCTCTGGGGCCAACGTCCTGACTTTC.

The V gene is TRBV7-9, the J gene TRBJ2-6, with 8 bases identical to TRBD2. V was pared by 0 bases and J by 3 bases, with 1 base of the junction left unmatched. Per germline, CDR1 SEHNR and CDR2 FQNEAQ (reference sequence). The CDR3 totals 16 residues. CDR3 bases: TGTGCCAGCAGCTTAGCGAGCGGGGGTGGGGCCAACGTCCTGACTTTC. The encoded protein is CASSLASGGGANVLTF. Full variable domain (missing parts from reference TRBV7-9 and TRBJ2-6): DTGVSQNPRHKITKRGQNVTFRCDPISEHNRLYWYRQTLGQGPEFLTYFQNEAQLEKSRLLSDRFSAERPKGSFSTLEIQRTEQGDSAMYLCASSLASGGGANVLTFGAGSRLTVL.

The rearrangement joins TRBV28 to TRBJ1-5; the D is unclear. Germline V CDR1 and CDR2: MDHEN, SYDVKM. The CDR3 totals 13 residues. V lost 7 bases to trimming and J lost 6 bases, with 13 bases between them. For the CDR3, the DNA is TGTGCCAGCACCACCCATCGGGTTCAGCCCCAGCATTTT. This translates into CASTTHRVQPQHF. Based on the CDR3 plus reference TRBV28 and TRBJ1-5, the full variable domain is DVKVTQSSRYLVKRTGEKVFLECVQDMDHENMFWYRQDPGLGLRLIYFSYDVKMKEKGDIPEGYSVSREKKERFSLILESASTNQTSMYLCASTTHRVQPQHFGDGTRLSIL.

This clonotype has just a few counts. The J gene is TRBJ2-5, the V gene TRBV28, with D maybe TRBD1 (6 bases). The CDR3 totals 15 residues. Trimming left V 7 bases short and J 0 bases short, with 15 bases between. The germline CDR1 and CDR2 sequences are MDHEN and SYDVKM. The CDR3 coding sequence is TGTGCCAGCATGCCGACAGGACGGTACCAAGAGACCCAGTACTTC. It yields the protein CASMPTGRYQETQYF.

A few counts support this clonotype. V usage is TRBV4-1 and J usage is TRBJ2-7, with 10 bases that match TRBD2. Looked up from germline, CDR1 is MGHRA and CDR2 is YSYEKL. The ends lost 0 bases at V and 1 base at J; junction bases unmatched: 6. The CDR3 has 17 amino acids. Here the CDR3 reads CASSQEASSGSSYEQYF. CDR3 nucleotides: TGCGCCAGCAGCCAAGAGGCTTCTAGCGGGAGTTCCTACGAGCAGTACTTC.

This clonotype was seen a few times. The genes are TRBV4-1 and TRBJ1-5; D call uncertain. The germline CDR1 and CDR2 sequences are MGHRA and YSYEKL. Trimming took off 2 bases at V and 2 bases at J, with 10 bases between the two ends. The CDR3 has 15 residues. The CDR3 sequence is CASSQLGSGNQPQHF. The CDR3 DNA is TGCGCCAGCAGCCAACTAGGGTCAGGCAATCAGCCCCAGCATTTT.

The chain has TRBV28 and TRBJ2-7; D not certain. The ends were cut back, 5 bases at V and 2 bases at J, with 10 bases in the middle. The V gene's germline CDR1 is MDHEN and CDR2 SYDVKM. The CDR3 is 13 residues long. The CDR3 region has the DNA TGTGCCAGCAGTCCCCGGGCTGCCTACGAGCAGTACTTC. Its protein product is CASSPRAAYEQYF.

This clonotype was counted ten times or more. The chain joins TRBV2 to TRBJ2-2; possibly TRBD2 for D (6 bases). This CDR3 contains 14 residues. Trimming stripped 7 bases from V and 3 bases from J, with 12 bases between. Germline CDR1 is SNHLY and CDR2 is FYNNEI. The CDR3 here is CASKGGRDTGELFF. The DNA for the CDR3 is TGTGCCAGCAAAGGAGGGCGCGACACCGGGGAGCTGTTTTTT. Combining the CDR3 with reference TRBV2 and TRBJ2-2 gives the whole variable domain EPEVTQTPSHQVTQMGQEVILRCVPISNHLYFYWYRQILGQKVEFLVSFYNNEISEKSEIFDDQFSVERPDGSNFTLKIRSTKLEDSAMYFCASKGGRDTGELFFGEGSRLTVL.

This clonotype was counted many times. This chain joins TRBV6-1 and TRBJ2-2; D remains ambiguous. Trimming took off 4 bases at V and 0 bases at J, with 6 bases between the two ends. The CDR3 loop spans 14 amino acids. CDR1 MNHNS and CDR2 SASEGT come from the germline V gene. For the CDR3, the DNA is TGTGCCAGCAGTGTGGCCCCGAACACCGGGGAGCTGTTTTTT. The encoded protein is CASSVAPNTGELFF.

This clonotype was picked up a small number of times. The chain recombines TRBV5-1 with TRBJ1-1; no clear D gene. This CDR3 region has 13 residues. From germline, CDR1 is SGHRS and CDR2 YFSETQ. The germline V and J ends were trimmed by 0 bases and 4 bases, with 7 bases remaining between them. The CDR3 DNA reads as TGCGCCAGCAGCTTGGATGTGCTCACTGAAGCTTTCTTT. Residues: CASSLDVLTEAFF.

V is TRBV19 and J is TRBJ1-2, with D unclear. V was cut by 3 bases and J by 8 bases, with 13 bases left in between. CDR1 is LNHDA and CDR2 is SQIVND in the germline V gene (reference sequence). This CDR3 comprises 13 residues. CDR3 nucleotides: TGTGCCAGTAGTATCCCCGGGTATGAAGGCTACACCTTC. The encoded protein is CASSIPGYEGYTF.

This clonotype was counted only a few times. J is TRBJ2-1 and V is TRBV7-2, with 9 bases matching TRBD1. V lost 5 bases to trimming and J lost 6 bases; unmatched junction nucleotides: 14. Germline V gene lookup returns CDR1 SGHTA and CDR2 FQGNSA. This CDR3 has 17 amino acids. CDR3 DNA: TGTGCCAGCAGCCCCCCCCGTGGACAGGGGAATTTCAATGAGCAGTTCTTC. Encoded protein: CASSPPRGQGNFNEQFF.

This clonotype was seen a few times. V and J are TRBV28 and TRBJ2-7; 7 positions agree with TRBD1. The V and J ends lost 8 bases and 0 bases, in that order; junction bases with no gene match: 10. From germline, CDR1 is MDHEN and CDR2 SYDVKM. There are 15 residues in the CDR3. In DNA form, the CDR3 reads TGTGCCAGCGGGGAGACAGGGAGCGTCTCCTACGAGCAGTACTTC. Protein: CASGETGSVSYEQYF.

V gene TRBV5-1 combines with J gene TRBJ2-1, with a tentative D call TRBD2 (6 bases). V gave up 4 bases and J gave up 8 bases, with 16 bases separating them. The CDR3 has 14 amino acids. CDR1 is SGHRS and CDR2 is YFSETQ in the germline V gene. The DNA of the CDR3 is TGCGCCAGCAGCCCGACTAGAGTTACGTATGAGCAGTTCTTC. This sequence encodes CASSPTRVTYEQFF.

This chain links TRBV2 with TRBJ1-6; D gene unclear. The CDR3 totals 11 residues. Germline V gives CDR1 SNHLY, CDR2 FYNNEI. Trimming removed 6 bases at V and 5 bases at J, with 2 bases between. The CDR3 DNA reads TGTGCCAGCAGAGATAATTCACCCCTCCACTTT. This encodes CASRDNSPLHF.

The rearrangement uses TRBV2 and TRBJ2-3; 8 positions match TRBD2. CDR3 length: 15 residues. With 6 bases clipped from V and 4 bases from J, the junction kept 9 bases outside the gene matches. Germline CDR1 is SNHLY and CDR2 is FYNNEI. CDR3: CASRVIAGSADTQYF. The CDR3 DNA reads TGTGCCAGCAGGGTGATAGCGGGAAGCGCAGATACGCAGTATTTT.

This chain links TRBV5-1 with TRBJ2-7; TRBD2 might be the D (6 bases). V dropped 0 bases and J dropped 9 bases, with 13 bases sitting between them. Germline assignment: CDR1 SGHRS and CDR2 YFSETQ. This CDR3 has 13 residues. The CDR3 coding sequence is TGCGCCAGCAGCTTGGCGGAGGGGATGGGGCAGTACTTC. It codes for CASSLAEGMGQYF. Complete variable domain (other parts from reference TRBV5-1 and TRBJ2-7): KAGVTQTPRYLIKTRGQQVTLSCSPISGHRSVSWYQQTPGQGLQFLFEYFSETQRNKGNFPGRFSGRQFSNSRSEMNVSTLELGDSALYLCASSLAEGMGQYFGPGTRLTVT.

The genes are TRBV19 and TRBJ2-1; D not certain. V lost 2 bases, J lost 8 bases, and 16 bases lay in between. The CDR3 is made up of 15 amino acids. Germline lookup yields CDR1 LNHDA and CDR2 SQIVND (reference sequence). The DNA of the CDR3 is TGTGCCAGTAGTATAAGCCCCTCTAAGGGCGATGAGCAGTTCTTC. Translation gives CASSISPSKGDEQFF.

The chain uses TRBV11-2 and TRBJ2-1, with D possibly called TRBD1 or TRBD2 (6 bases each). Trimming took 2 bases from V and 7 from J, leaving 12 bases between them. There are 14 residues in the CDR3. The V gene's germline CDR1 is SGHAT and CDR2 FQNNGV. This chain's CDR3 is CASSLSGAGNEQFF. The DNA for the CDR3 is TGTGCCAGCAGCTTATCGGGGGCCGGGAATGAGCAGTTCTTC.

This clonotype was seen a handful of times. The V gene is TRBV11-2, the J gene TRBJ1-6; unclear D gene. This CDR3 region has 15 residues. Germline V gene lookup returns CDR1 SGHAT and CDR2 FQNNGV. V was shortened by 5 bases and J by 3 bases, with 11 bases between the two germline ends. The chain's CDR3 is CASSRAEDYNSPLHF. The CDR3 DNA sequence: TGTGCCAGCAGCCGCGCGGAAGACTATAATTCACCCCTCCACTTT.